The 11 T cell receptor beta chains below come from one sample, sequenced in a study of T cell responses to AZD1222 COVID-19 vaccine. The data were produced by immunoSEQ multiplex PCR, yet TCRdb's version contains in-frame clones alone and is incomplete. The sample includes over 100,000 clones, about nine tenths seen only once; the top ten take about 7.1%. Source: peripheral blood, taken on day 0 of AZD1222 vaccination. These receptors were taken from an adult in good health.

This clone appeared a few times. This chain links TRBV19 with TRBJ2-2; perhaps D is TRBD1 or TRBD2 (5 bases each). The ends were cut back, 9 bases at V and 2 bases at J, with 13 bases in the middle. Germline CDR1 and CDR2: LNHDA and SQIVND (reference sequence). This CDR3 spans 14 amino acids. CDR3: CASWGRINTGELFF. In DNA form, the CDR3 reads TGTGCCAGCTGGGGACGGATTAACACCGGGGAGCTGTTTTTT.

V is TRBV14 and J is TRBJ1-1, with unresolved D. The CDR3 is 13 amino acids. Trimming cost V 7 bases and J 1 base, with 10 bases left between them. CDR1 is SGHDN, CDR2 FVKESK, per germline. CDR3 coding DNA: TGTGCCAGCAACCACAAAGCGAACACTGAAGCTTTCTTT. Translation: CASNHKANTEAFF.

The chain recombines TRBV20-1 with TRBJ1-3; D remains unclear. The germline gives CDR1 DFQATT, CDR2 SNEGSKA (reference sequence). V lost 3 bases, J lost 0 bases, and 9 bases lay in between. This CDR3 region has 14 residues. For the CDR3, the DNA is TGCAGTGCTAGTTCCCCCAGCTCTGGAAACACCATATATTTT. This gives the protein CSASSPSSGNTIYF.

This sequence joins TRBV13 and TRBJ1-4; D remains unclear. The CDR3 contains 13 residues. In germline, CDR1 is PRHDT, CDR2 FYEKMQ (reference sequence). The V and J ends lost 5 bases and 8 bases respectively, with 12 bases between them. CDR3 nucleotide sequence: TGTGCCAGCAGCCTTCGGACTCAGGAAAAACTGTTTTTT. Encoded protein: CASSLRTQEKLFF.

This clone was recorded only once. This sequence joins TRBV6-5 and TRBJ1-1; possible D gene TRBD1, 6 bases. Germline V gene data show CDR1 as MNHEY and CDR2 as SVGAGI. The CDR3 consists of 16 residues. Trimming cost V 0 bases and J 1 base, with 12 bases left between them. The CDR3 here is CASSYSGLQGNTEAFF. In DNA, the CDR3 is TGTGCCAGCAGTTACTCGGGCCTACAGGGGAACACTGAAGCTTTCTTT.

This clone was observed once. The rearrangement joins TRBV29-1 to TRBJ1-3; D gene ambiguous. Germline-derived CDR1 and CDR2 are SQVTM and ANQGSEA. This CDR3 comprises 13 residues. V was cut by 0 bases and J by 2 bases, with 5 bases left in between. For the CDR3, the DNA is TGCAGCGTTGAAGACAAAACTGGAAACACCATATATTTT. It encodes CSVEDKTGNTIYF. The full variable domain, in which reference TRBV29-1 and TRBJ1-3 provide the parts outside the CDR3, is SAVISQKPSRDICQRGTSLTIQCQVDSQVTMMFWYRQQPGQSLTLIATANQGSEATYESGFVIDKFPISRPNLTFSTLTVSNMSPEDSSIYLCSVEDKTGNTIYFGEGSWLTVV.

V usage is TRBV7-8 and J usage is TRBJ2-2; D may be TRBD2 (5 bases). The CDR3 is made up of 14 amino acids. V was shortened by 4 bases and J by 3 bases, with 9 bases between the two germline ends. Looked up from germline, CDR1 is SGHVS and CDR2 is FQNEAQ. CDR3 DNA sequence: TGTGCCAGCAGCTACGGACTCTACACCGGGGAGCTGTTTTTT. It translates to CASSYGLYTGELFF.

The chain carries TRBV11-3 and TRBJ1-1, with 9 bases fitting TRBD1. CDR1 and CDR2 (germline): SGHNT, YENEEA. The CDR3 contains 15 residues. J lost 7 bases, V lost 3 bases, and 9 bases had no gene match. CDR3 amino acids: CASSFSTGGKNEAFF. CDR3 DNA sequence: TGTGCCAGCAGCTTTTCGACAGGGGGTAAGAATGAAGCTTTCTTT.

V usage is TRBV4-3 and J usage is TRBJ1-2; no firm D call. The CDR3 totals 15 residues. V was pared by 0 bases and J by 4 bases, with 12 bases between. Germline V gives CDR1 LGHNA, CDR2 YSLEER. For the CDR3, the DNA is TGCGCCAGCAGCCAAGAAGTATCGCCAGCCTATGGCTACACCTTC. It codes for CASSQEVSPAYGYTF.

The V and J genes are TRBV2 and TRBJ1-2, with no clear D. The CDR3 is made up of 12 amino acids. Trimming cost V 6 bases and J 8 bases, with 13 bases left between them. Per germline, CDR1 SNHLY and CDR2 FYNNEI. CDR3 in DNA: TGTGCCAGCAGGGGCCGCCTAGGGGGCTACACCTTC. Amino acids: CASRGRLGGYTF.

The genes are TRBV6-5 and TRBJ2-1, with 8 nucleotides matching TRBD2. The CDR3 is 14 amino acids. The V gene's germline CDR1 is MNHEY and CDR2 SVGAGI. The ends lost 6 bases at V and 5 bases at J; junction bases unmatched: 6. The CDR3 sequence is CASRLGGANNEQFF. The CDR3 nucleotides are TGTGCCAGCAGGCTCGGGGGGGCCAACAATGAGCAGTTCTTC.